The 19 T cell receptor beta chains below come from one sample, sequenced in a study of blood T cell repertoires in COVID-19. Using immunoSEQ multiplex PCR, the repertoire was profiled, and TCRdb retains in-frame clones only, with some absent. The sample holds some 150,000 clones, about 80% seen once. The sample taken for sequencing was peripheral blood. The receptors shown here come from a human donor in a cohort sampled during active COVID-19.

V is TRBV9 and J is TRBJ2-3; 10 positions match TRBD2. The ends lost 7 bases at V and 0 bases at J; junction bases unmatched: 8. Per germline, CDR1 SGDLS and CDR2 YYNGEE. This CDR3 is 16 amino acids long. The CDR3 DNA reads as TGTGCCAGCTCCCTAGCGGGAGTTAAGAGCACAGATACGCAGTATTTT. Its protein product is CASSLAGVKSTDTQYF.

The chain carries TRBV3-1 (or the pseudogene TRBV3-2) and TRBJ2-7; 15 bases fit TRBD2. With V trimmed by 3 bases and J by 3 bases, 6 bases remained unmatched. CDR1 is LGHDT and CDR2 is YNNKEL in the germline V gene (reference sequence). This CDR3 comprises 17 residues. The CDR3 coding sequence is TGTGCCAGCAGCCAGACACCGGGACTAGCGGGAGGCTACGAGCAGTACTTC. Amino acids: CASSQTPGLAGGYEQYF.

The chain is built from TRBV21-1 and TRBJ2-1; TRBD2 is the table's D call and was not checked against the DNA. TRBV21-1 is an annotated pseudogene. The CDR3 is 14 amino acids. This CDR3 is CASSKGSPYNEQFF. CDR3 coding DNA: TGTGCCAGCAGCAAGGGGAGTCCCTACAATGAGCAGTTCTTC.

This rearrangement joins TRBV6-1 to TRBJ2-7, with TRBD1 identical over 8 bases. V dropped 0 bases and J dropped 2; count of bases not matched to a gene: 6. CDR3 length: 16 residues. Germline CDR1 reads MNHNS; CDR2 reads SASEGT. Here the CDR3 DNA reads TGTGCCAGCAGTGAAGCAACCGGGACAGGAACCTACGAGCAGTACTTC. Protein sequence: CASSEATGTGTYEQYF.

The chain links TRBV28 to TRBJ2-4; the D gene is possibly TRBD2 (7 bases). The CDR3 spans 17 residues. Germline assignment: CDR1 MDHEN and CDR2 SYDVKM. V lost 6 bases, J lost 7 bases, and 25 bases lay in between. The chain's CDR3 is CASSTLAGGGQRNIQYF. The CDR3 coding sequence is TGTGCCAGCAGCACCTTAGCGGGTGGGGGACAAAGGAACATTCAGTACTTC.

The V and J genes are TRBV2 and TRBJ1-1; 7 positions agree with TRBD1. This CDR3 region has 14 residues. The ends lost 7 bases at V and 3 bases at J; junction bases unmatched: 8. CDR1 is SNHLY, CDR2 FYNNEI, per germline. The DNA for the CDR3 is TGTGCCAGCACCAGACAGGGTGCCGACACTGAAGCTTTCTTT. Its protein is CASTRQGADTEAFF.

This chain uses TRBV2 with TRBJ1-6; no clear D gene. CDR1 and CDR2 (germline): SNHLY, FYNNEI. CDR3 length equals 15 residues. V lost 4 bases and J 11 bases, leaving 18 bases between the germline ends. CDR3 protein: CASSVGVRDGAPLHF. DNA of the CDR3: TGTGCCAGCAGTGTCGGGGTCCGGGATGGGGCACCCCTCCACTTT.

J is TRBJ2-5 and V is TRBV18, with 7 bases that match TRBD1. Germline CDR1 and CDR2: KGHSH and LQKENI. The CDR3 totals 12 residues. The ends lost 8 bases at V and 5 bases at J; junction bases unmatched: 5. CDR3: CASAGGGETQYF. The CDR3 DNA reads TGTGCCAGCGCAGGGGGTGGTGAGACCCAGTACTTC.

The chain is built from TRBV6-2 or TRBV6-3 and TRBJ1-4; no firm D call. Germline V lookup: CDR1 MNHEY, CDR2 SVGEGT. Trimming pared 4 bases from V and 2 bases from J, leaving 17 bases between. This CDR3 is 17 amino acids long. CDR3 bases: TGTGCCAGCAGTTCCGGTTACCTCAGGCACACTAATGAAAAACTGTTTTTT. Protein sequence: CASSSGYLRHTNEKLFF.

The chain carries TRBV27 and TRBJ1-6, with 8 bases matching TRBD1. The germline V gene encodes CDR1 MNHEY and CDR2 SMNVEV (reference sequence). Unmatched junction bases numbered 22, after V lost 5 bases and J lost 10 bases. The CDR3 has 19 residues. In nucleotides, the CDR3 is TGTGCCAGCAGTGCTACCGCGACAGGGGTCGGAAGAGTCAGGTCACCCCTCCACTTT. Its translation: CASSATATGVGRVRSPLHF.

The V call is TRBV19, the J call TRBJ1-2; D remains ambiguous. V was cut by 9 bases and J by 0 bases, with 17 bases left in between. CDR1 and CDR2 from the germline V gene are LNHDA and SQIVND (reference sequence). This CDR3 contains 15 residues. DNA of the CDR3: TGTGCCAGCTCCTCGTCCACGGGAGCTAACTATGGCTACACCTTC. Amino acids: CASSSSTGANYGYTF.

The chain couples TRBV4-2 to TRBJ2-4, with a weak D call TRBD2 (6 bases). V dropped 1 base and J dropped 0 bases, with 19 bases sitting between them. The germline V gene has CDR1 LGHNA and CDR2 YNFKEQ. The CDR3 is made up of 19 amino acids. The CDR3 is CASSQVRGGAKLAKNIQYF. For the CDR3, the DNA is TGTGCCAGCAGCCAAGTCCGTGGCGGGGCGAAACTAGCCAAAAACATTCAGTACTTC.

The V gene is TRBV28, the J gene TRBJ2-1; 10 bases are shared with TRBD2. V was pared by 4 bases and J by 6 bases, with 12 bases of the junction left unmatched. CDR1 is MDHEN and CDR2 is SYDVKM in the germline V gene. The CDR3 is made up of 17 amino acids. The DNA of the CDR3 is TGTGCCAGCAGTTCCCCCTCACTAGCGGGATTAGGCAATGAGCAGTTCTTC. This gives the protein CASSSPSLAGLGNEQFF.

V usage is TRBV19 and J usage is TRBJ1-2, with 7 bases that match TRBD1. With 7 bases clipped from V and 2 bases from J, the junction kept 10 bases outside the gene matches. The germline V gene has CDR1 LNHDA and CDR2 SQIVND (reference sequence). This CDR3 is 15 amino acids long. The CDR3 DNA sequence: TGTGCCAGTACCTCGACAGGGCTAAGAAACTATGGCTACACCTTC. This translates into CASTSTGLRNYGYTF.

The chain couples TRBV7-9 to TRBJ1-2, with TRBD1 matching over 7 bases. This CDR3 is 15 amino acids long. Germline CDR1 SEHNR, CDR2 FQNEAQ (reference sequence). V trimming: 6 bases; J trimming: 3 bases; junction bases outside the gene matches: 10. CDR3: CASRTQGVLDYGYTF. CDR3 DNA: TGTGCCAGCAGGACCCAGGGGGTATTGGACTATGGCTACACCTTC.

This clone was picked up a small number of times. The rearrangement uses TRBV6-6 and TRBJ1-5; 10 bases map to TRBD1. From germline, CDR1 is MNHNY and CDR2 SVGAGI (reference sequence). The V segment lost 8 bases and the J segment 7 bases; nucleotides outside the gene matches: 2. The CDR3 length is 12 residues. The CDR3 spells CASQTGGQPQHF. CDR3 nucleotide sequence: TGTGCCAGCCAGACAGGGGGCCAGCCCCAGCATTTT.

The rearrangement uses TRBV6-5 and TRBJ1-1; D is unresolved. V lost 4 bases, J lost 4 bases, and 10 bases lay in between. The CDR3 spans 13 residues. Germline CDR1 MNHEY, CDR2 SVGAGI. Here the CDR3 reads CASSFNVGTEAFF. DNA for the CDR3: TGTGCCAGCAGTTTCAACGTCGGCACTGAAGCTTTCTTT.

V and J are TRBV6-1 and TRBJ2-5; 7 positions match TRBD2. Unmatched junction bases numbered 9, after V lost 3 bases and J lost 5 bases. Germline V CDR1 and CDR2: MNHNS, SASEGT. This CDR3 has 15 residues. DNA for the CDR3: TGTGCCAGCAGTGATGGGGAGGGTGTCTGGGAGACCCAGTACTTC. Translating it yields CASSDGEGVWETQYF.

The chain links TRBV6-5 to TRBJ1-1; D is uncertain. In germline, CDR1 is MNHEY, CDR2 SVGAGI. The germline V and J ends were trimmed by 8 bases and 1 base, with 14 bases remaining between them. The CDR3 totals 14 residues. The CDR3 nucleotides read TGTGCCAGCGAAGGGAGACCGCAGAACACTGAAGCTTTCTTT. Its protein product is CASEGRPQNTEAFF.